Listed here is a single T cell receptor beta chain. The CDR3 totals 15 residues. Trimming took off 4 bases at V and 0 bases at J, with 11 bases between the two ends. From germline, CDR1 is LGHDT and CDR2 YNNKEL (reference sequence). As handled by the study authors: For nucleated cells, counts were estimated from reference gene primer amplification. Profiled with immunoSEQ multiplex PCR; TCRdb holds only in-frame clones, not every one. Clonal size and the V and J genes are those of that table, whereas D and trimming came from the DNA. The table includes about 300,000 clones, 65% to 85% detected once. The data are from a study of blood T cell repertoires in COVID-19. For the study at large: Sites across the United States, Italy and Spain contributed samples from acute and convalescent COVID-19.

The sample consisted of peripheral blood. The TCR originated in a human donor with COVID-19, enrolled during active disease. The donor label of this sample is uncertain. V gene TRBV3-1 (or the pseudogene TRBV3-2) combines with J gene TRBJ2-3; no clear D gene. CDR3 bases: TGTGCCAGCAGCCTAATGAGTCGTAGCACAGATACGCAGTATTTT. It is translated as CASSLMSRSTDTQYF.